This passage covers 21 T cell receptor beta chains from one sample sequenced in a study of vaccination and CD4 T cells after COVID-19. Antigens for these TCRs are unknown. An Oncomine TCR Beta short-read assay was used to sequence the DNA from cultured CD4+ T cells. Each CDR3 protein gets one entry after TCRdb re-called the PCR reads with MiXCR. The sample consists of about 17,000 distinct CDR3 sequences, 50% to 65% of them appearing once. Treatment defined: roughly 10-day PBMC culture with coronavirus spike peptide pools or control peptides (ViraFEST assay). Material: CD4+ T cells from blood, cultured in vitro. The receptors were sampled from a human donor who had recovered from COVID-19.

This clonotype was seen just once. The V gene is TRBV11-2, the J gene TRBJ2-5, with D unresolved. The CDR3 consists of 12 residues. Germline V CDR1 and CDR2: SGHAT, FQNNGV. Trimming took 3 bases from V and 5 from J, leaving 7 bases between them. DNA of the CDR3: TGTGCCAGCAGCTTCGCGACGGAGACCCAGTACTTC. This gives the protein CASSFATETQYF.

In this sample, this clonotype turned up a few times. The V and J genes are TRBV15 and TRBJ1-5; D uncertain. There are 15 residues in the CDR3. Germline-derived CDR1 and CDR2 are LNHNV and YYDKDF (reference sequence). Trimming removed 0 bases at V and 0 bases at J, with 6 bases between. Written as DNA, the CDR3 is TGTGCCACCAGCAGAGACCCGTCTAGCAATCAGCCCCAGCATTTT. Translating gives CATSRDPSSNQPQHF.

V is TRBV5-6 and J is TRBJ1-1; D unclear. Trimming pared 1 base from V and 3 bases from J, leaving 10 bases between. This CDR3 is 14 amino acids long. Germline loops: CDR1 SGHDT, CDR2 YYEEEE. CDR3 coding DNA: TGTGCCAGCAGCTTGAACAGACGGGACACTGAAGCTTTCTTT. This translates into CASSLNRRDTEAFF.

V and J are TRBV2 and TRBJ2-5; TRBD1 agrees at 10 bases. Looked up from germline, CDR1 is SNHLY and CDR2 is FYNNEI. CDR3 size: 15 residues. J was trimmed by 3 bases and V by 4 bases; bases with no gene match: 5. The CDR3 loop reads CASSGDRGQEETQYF. CDR3 nucleotides: TGTGCCAGCAGTGGAGACAGGGGGCAAGAAGAGACCCAGTACTTC.

The chain uses TRBV19 and TRBJ1-1, with D tentatively TRBD1 (6 bases). This CDR3 has 19 amino acids. Germline V gene sequence: CDR1 LNHDA, CDR2 SQIVND (reference sequence). V was shortened by 3 bases and J by 0 bases, with 23 bases between the two germline ends. The CDR3 spells CASSMRLGQNPLMNTEAFF. The CDR3, as DNA: TGTGCCAGTAGTATGCGGTTAGGACAGAACCCTCTGATGAACACTGAAGCTTTCTTT.

V gene TRBV15 combines with J gene TRBJ1-3; no clear D gene. CDR1 and CDR2 (germline): LNHNV, YYDKDF (reference sequence). V gave up 6 bases and J gave up 2 bases, with 5 bases separating them. This CDR3 spans 12 amino acids. CDR3 sequence reads: CATRPTGNTIYF. CDR3 DNA sequence: TGTGCCACCAGGCCGACTGGAAACACCATATATTTT.

The sample holds a few counts of this clonotype. The V gene is TRBV6-1, the J gene TRBJ2-5; 12 bases match TRBD2. The junction had 5 bases not matched to a gene; V was cut back by 7 bases and J by 5 bases. The germline V gene has CDR1 MNHNS and CDR2 SASEGT. The CDR3 has 14 amino acids. DNA of the CDR3: TGTGCCAGCACTTCTAGCGGGGGGGGGGAGACCCAGTACTTC. Protein product: CASTSSGGGETQYF.

The rearrangement uses TRBV12-3 or TRBV12-4 and TRBJ1-2; D is possibly TRBD1 (5 bases). The V end lost 0 bases, the J end lost 4 bases, and 6 bases lay between the germline ends. This CDR3 is 13 amino acids long. CDR3 in amino acids: CASSLAGTYGYTF. CDR3 DNA sequence: TGTGCCAGCAGTTTAGCAGGGACCTATGGCTACACCTTC.

The CDR3: CASSLATGDRNEQFF. In nucleotides, the CDR3 is TGTGCCAGCAGTTTAGCGACAGGGGACCGCAATGAGCAGTTCTTC. V usage is TRBV12-3 or TRBV12-4 and J usage is TRBJ2-1; TRBD1 matches at 8 bases. The CDR3 runs to 15 residues. The J segment lost 6 bases and the V segment lost 0 bases, leaving 4 bases of the junction unmatched.

The chain links TRBV14 to TRBJ2-1; TRBD2 might be the D (7 bases). Trimming took 5 bases from V and 8 from J, leaving 22 bases between them. Germline CDR1 SGHDN, CDR2 FVKESK. This CDR3 has 16 amino acids. In DNA, the CDR3 is TGTGCCAGCAGCAAGAGGGGGGGCCGGTTCATGGATGAGCAGTTCTTC. Translating gives CASSKRGGRFMDEQFF. Looking up the rest from reference TRBV14 and TRBJ2-1 gives the full variable domain: EAGVTQFPSHSVIEKGQTVTLRCDPISGHDNLYWYRRVMGKEIKFLLHFVKESKQDESGMPNNRFLAERTGGTYSTLKVQPAELEDSGVYFCASSKRGGRFMDEQFFGPGTRLTVL.

The CDR3 here is CSARSPGTAQETQYF. CDR3 DNA sequence: TGCAGTGCTAGAAGTCCCGGGACGGCTCAAGAGACCCAGTACTTC. The chain joins TRBV20-1 to TRBJ2-5, with D perhaps matching TRBD1 or TRBD2 (5 bases each). The length of the CDR3 is 15 residues. V lost 2 bases and J 2 bases, leaving 15 bases between the germline ends. Germline CDR1 reads DFQATT; CDR2 reads SNEGSKA (reference sequence).

This clonotype showed up just a few times. The rearrangement links TRBV20-1 to TRBJ2-3, with 8 bases lining up with TRBD2. Unmatched junction bases numbered 9, after V lost 5 bases and J lost 2 bases. The CDR3 length is 15 residues. Germline values: CDR1 DFQATT, CDR2 SNEGSKA (reference sequence). DNA of the CDR3: TGCAGTGCTCGAGGGCGGGGGGACAACACAGATACGCAGTATTTT. Amino acid sequence: CSARGRGDNTDTQYF.

This sequence joins TRBV5-1 and TRBJ1-2; D is unresolved. From germline, CDR1 is SGHRS and CDR2 YFSETQ. CDR3 length equals 15 residues. V gave up 0 bases and J gave up 4 bases, with 13 bases separating them. CDR3 DNA sequence: TGCGCCAGCAGCTTGGGGACCGGAACTATCTATGGCTACACCTTC. This encodes CASSLGTGTIYGYTF.

This clonotype was recorded a few times. The chain joins TRBV7-2 to TRBJ1-6; unclear D gene. V was trimmed by 8 bases and J by 0 bases, leaving 11 bases between them. This CDR3 comprises 15 residues. The germline V gene encodes CDR1 SGHTA and CDR2 FQGNSA. The CDR3 DNA reads as TGTGCCAGCGGAAAAAGGAGCTCCTATAATTCACCCCTCCACTTT. It yields the protein CASGKRSSYNSPLHF.

This clonotype appeared a few times. This chain uses TRBV20-1 with TRBJ1-2, with D tentatively TRBD1 (6 bases). Trimming took off 6 bases at V and 8 bases at J, with 25 bases between the two ends. CDR1 and CDR2 (germline): DFQATT, SNEGSKA (reference sequence). The CDR3 loop spans 15 amino acids. This chain's CDR3 is CSAVRATGTPDGYTF. The DNA of the CDR3 is TGCAGTGCCGTAAGGGCTACAGGGACTCCCGACGGCTACACCTTC.

The chain couples TRBV24-1 to TRBJ1-5; tentative D call: TRBD1 (5 bases). V lost 4 bases to trimming and J lost 6 bases, with 9 bases between them. This CDR3 contains 13 residues. Germline V lookup: CDR1 KGHDR, CDR2 SFDVKD. CDR3: CATSDSTGQPQHF. DNA for the CDR3: TGTGCCACCAGTGACAGCACAGGTCAGCCCCAGCATTTT.

The table lists this clonotype with a count of one. J is TRBJ2-5 and V is TRBV7-9; 8 bases map to TRBD1. Germline lookup yields CDR1 SEHNR and CDR2 FQNEAQ (reference sequence). The CDR3 is 17 residues long. J was trimmed by 5 bases and V by 1 base; bases with no gene match: 12. The CDR3, as DNA: TGTGCCAGCAGCTTAGTACGGACCGACAGGGGCCGGGAGACCCAGTACTTC. It is translated as CASSLVRTDRGRETQYF.

This chain uses TRBV7-8 with TRBJ2-5; TRBD1 or TRBD2 may be the D gene (5 bases each). This CDR3 spans 15 amino acids. CDR1 is SGHVS, CDR2 FQNEAQ, per germline. Between the trimmed V and J ends, which lost 5 bases and 5 bases, there was a span of 18 bases. The CDR3 DNA sequence: TGTGCCAGCAGCCCCTTAACGGGGCTTAGGGAGACCCAGTACTTC. Its translation: CASSPLTGLRETQYF.

J is TRBJ1-5 and V is TRBV7-2; no clear D gene. V shed 1 base and J shed 10 bases, with 14 bases lying between them. This CDR3 has 14 amino acids. Germline V gene sequence: CDR1 SGHTA, CDR2 FQGNSA. This chain's CDR3 is CASSLGPVTDPQHF. The CDR3 nucleotides are TGTGCCAGCAGCTTAGGACCAGTCACGGACCCCCAGCATTTT.

This clonotype was recorded only once. The gene calls are TRBV20-1 and TRBJ2-5, with a tentative D call TRBD1 (6 bases). V was cut by 5 bases and J by 4 bases, with 11 bases left in between. The CDR3 runs to 12 residues. Germline V gives CDR1 DFQATT, CDR2 SNEGSKA (reference sequence). The CDR3 DNA follows: TGCAGTGCTTTAAGGGGGACAGAGACCCAGTACTTC. It codes for CSALRGTETQYF.

The V call is TRBV2, the J call TRBJ2-3; 9 nucleotides match TRBD2. The CDR3 is 16 residues long. V trimming: 6 bases; J trimming: 4 bases; junction bases outside the gene matches: 11. Looked up from germline, CDR1 is SNHLY and CDR2 is FYNNEI. This chain's CDR3 is CASRTPFSGGADTQYF. As DNA, the CDR3 is TGTGCCAGCAGGACTCCCTTTAGCGGGGGAGCAGATACGCAGTATTTT.